Listed below are T cell receptor beta chains from one sample, sequenced in a study of cytomegalovirus exposure and HLA in healthy donors. Only in-frame clones appear in the TCRdb table, and some are missing; sequencing was by immunoSEQ multiplex PCR. The sample spans about 70,000 clones; the ten largest clones claim 2% to 2.5%. Sequenced material: PBMCs. All receptors come from a female donor in good health and CMV-seropositive. Each CDR3 is given with its conserved first and last residue. The D gene is left open where the match is weak.

TRBV9	TRBJ2-7	-	CASSASGGTSYEQYF	TGTGCCAGCAGCGCCTCAGGGGGGACCTCCTACGAGCAGTACTTC
TRBV20-1	TRBJ2-7	-	CSARRTYEQYF	TGCAGTGCAAGGAGAACCTACGAGCAGTACTTC
TRBV4-3	TRBJ2-7	TRBD1	CASSQDTGGKQYF	TGCGCCAGCAGCCAAGATACAGGGGGGAAGCAGTACTTC
TRBV18	TRBJ1-1	-	CASSPLAVNTEAFF	TGTGCCAGCTCACCCCTGGCAGTGAACACTGAAGCTTTCTTT
TRBV21-1	TRBJ2-7	-	CASSPPRGLTYEQYF	TGTGCCAGCAGCCCCCCCCGGGGTTTGACCTACGAGCAGTACTTC
TRBV5-1	TRBJ1-1	-	CASSPRVGVNTEAFF	TGCGCCAGCAGCCCCCGAGTGGGAGTGAACACTGAAGCTTTCTTT
TRBV5-4	TRBJ1-4	-	CASSLQGNEKLFF	TGTGCCAGCAGCCTGCAGGGAAATGAAAAACTGTTTTTT
TRBV9	TRBJ2-1	-	CASSVVSNSNEQFF	TGTGCCAGCAGCGTAGTTAGTAACAGCAATGAGCAGTTCTTC
TRBV28	TRBJ1-5	-	CASRTGGISNQPQHF	TGTGCCAGCAGGACAGGTGGAATTAGCAATCAGCCCCAGCATTTT
TRBV9	TRBJ2-3	TRBD1	CASSGPGTGGTDTQYF	TGTGCCAGCAGCGGTCCCGGGACAGGGGGTACAGATACGCAGTATTTT
TRBV29-1	TRBJ1-6	-	CSDLRESLNSPLHF	TGCAGCGACCTCCGGGAAAGCCTTAATTCACCCCTCCACTTT
TRBV30	TRBJ2-5	-	CAWSLGDFQVEAQYF	TGTGCCTGGAGTCTAGGGGACTTCCAAGTAGAGGCCCAGTACTTC
TRBV6-1	TRBJ1-6	-	CASSPEANSPLHF	TGTGCCAGCAGCCCCGAAGCGAATTCACCCCTCCACTTT
TRBV7-9	TRBJ2-1	-	CASTGGRETYNEQFF	TGTGCCAGCACTGGGGGCCGAGAGACCTACAATGAGCAGTTCTTC
TRBV6-1	TRBJ2-7	-	CASTRTGLWYEQYF	TGTGCCAGCACGCGGACAGGACTATGGTACGAGCAGTACTTC